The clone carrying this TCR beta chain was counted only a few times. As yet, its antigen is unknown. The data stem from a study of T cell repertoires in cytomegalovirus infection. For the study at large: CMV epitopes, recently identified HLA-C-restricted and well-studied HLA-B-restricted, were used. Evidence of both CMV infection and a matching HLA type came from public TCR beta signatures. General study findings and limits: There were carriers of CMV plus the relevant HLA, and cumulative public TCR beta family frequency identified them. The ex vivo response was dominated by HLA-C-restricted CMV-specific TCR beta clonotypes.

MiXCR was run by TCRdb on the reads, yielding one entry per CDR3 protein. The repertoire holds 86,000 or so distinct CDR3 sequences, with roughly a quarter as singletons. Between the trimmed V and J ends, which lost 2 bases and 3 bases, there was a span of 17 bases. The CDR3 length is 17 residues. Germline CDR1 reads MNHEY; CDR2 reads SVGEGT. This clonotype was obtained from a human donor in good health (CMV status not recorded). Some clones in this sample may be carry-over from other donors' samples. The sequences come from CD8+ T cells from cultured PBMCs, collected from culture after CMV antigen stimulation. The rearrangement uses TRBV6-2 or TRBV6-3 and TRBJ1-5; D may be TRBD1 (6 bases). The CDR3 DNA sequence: TGTGCCAGCAGTTACCCCCCGACAGGCGGAAACAATCAGCCCCAGCATTTT. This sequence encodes CASSYPPTGGNNQPQHF.